These 32 T cell receptor beta chains share one sample of origin, sequenced in a study of shared clonotypes between healthy human individuals. The repertoire was sequenced with immunoSEQ multiplex PCR; TCRdb's copy has only in-frame clones and lacks some. In the table there are about 490,000 clones, around 73% of which are singletons. Sequenced material: PBMCs. These receptors came from a woman aged 40 to 50 in good health. Some clones in this sample may be carry-over from other donors' samples.

The genes are TRBV28 and TRBJ2-7, with D tentatively TRBD2 (6 bases). Trimming shortened V by 7 bases and J by 7 bases, and 20 bases separated the two germline ends. Germline V gene data show CDR1 as MDHEN and CDR2 as SYDVKM. The CDR3 is made up of 14 amino acids. The CDR3 bases are TGTGCCAGCATCCCGACGGATACCGGGGGAGAGCAGTACTTC. Translated: CASIPTDTGGEQYF.

The V gene is TRBV28, the J gene TRBJ2-7; tentatively, D is TRBD1 (6 bases). This CDR3 spans 14 amino acids. Germline V CDR1 and CDR2: MDHEN, SYDVKM. Trimming took 3 bases from V and 7 from J, leaving 16 bases between them. In nucleotides, the CDR3 is TGTGCCAGCAGTTTGTGGCAGGGGAGTTCTGAGCAGTACTTC. Translated: CASSLWQGSSEQYF.

This chain joins TRBV7-9 and TRBJ2-3; D might be TRBD1 (6 bases). With 4 bases removed from V and 7 bases from J, the gap between germline ends came to 15 bases. Per the germline V gene, CDR1 is SEHNR and CDR2 is FQNEAQ (reference sequence). CDR3 length: 14 amino acids. The chain's CDR3 is CASSWLDSQNTQYF. DNA of the CDR3: TGTGCCAGCAGCTGGTTGGACAGTCAGAATACGCAGTATTTT.

The chain couples TRBV5-4 to TRBJ1-2; D remains ambiguous. The CDR3 length is 13 residues. Between the trimmed V and J ends, which lost 0 bases and 1 base, there was a span of 4 bases. Germline CDR1 is SGHNT and CDR2 is YYREEE (reference sequence). The CDR3 nucleotides are TGTGCCAGCAGCTTGGGGGGTAACTATGGCTACACCTTC. Amino acid sequence: CASSLGGNYGYTF.

The J gene is TRBJ1-5, the V gene TRBV15, with no clear D. The CDR3 is made up of 12 amino acids. The germline gives CDR1 LNHNV, CDR2 YYDKDF (reference sequence). V was trimmed by 1 base and J by 5 bases, leaving 3 bases between them. CDR3 loop: CATSRAYQPQHF. The CDR3 DNA reads as TGTGCCACCAGCAGAGCGTATCAGCCCCAGCATTTT.

This clone was seen once. A read error is possible here, since a much larger clone lies one base away. The same CDR3 can be traced to other DNA sequences in this sample. The chain combines TRBV6-6 with TRBJ1-1, with TRBD1 identical over 10 bases. The CDR3 totals 14 residues. The germline V gene has CDR1 MNHNY and CDR2 SVGAGI (reference sequence). As DNA, the CDR3 is TGTGCCAGCAGTTACTCGACAGGGGGCACTGAGGCTTTCTTT. Protein product: CASSYSTGGTEAFF.

This clone was picked up one time. The chain couples TRBV6-1 to TRBJ2-6; tentatively, D is TRBD1 (5 bases). V shed 4 bases and J shed 2 bases, with 12 bases lying between them. The germline V gene has CDR1 MNHNS and CDR2 SASEGT. CDR3 length equals 16 residues. Here the CDR3 DNA reads TGTGCCAGCAGTGGACAGAGGATCCCTGGGGCCAACGTCCTGACTTTC. Protein: CASSGQRIPGANVLTF.

This clone was seen a few times. This chain uses TRBV29-1 with TRBJ1-1; unclear D gene. This CDR3 contains 14 residues. Germline V lookup: CDR1 SQVTM, CDR2 ANQGSEA. V was clipped by 4 bases and J by 0 bases, with 12 bases between them. DNA of the CDR3: TGCAGCGTTGGGCGTAGCAGCCTGAACACTGAAGCTTTCTTT. It codes for CSVGRSSLNTEAFF. Looking up the rest from reference TRBV29-1 and TRBJ1-1 gives the full variable domain: SAVISQKPSRDICQRGTSLTIQCQVDSQVTMMFWYRQQPGQSLTLIATANQGSEATYESGFVIDKFPISRPNLTFSTLTVSNMSPEDSSIYLCSVGRSSLNTEAFFGQGTRLTVV.

With respect to this clone: Other nucleotide sequences from this sample produce the same CDR3. The V gene is TRBV5-1, the J gene TRBJ2-7; 8 positions match TRBD1. This CDR3 region has 15 residues. Looked up from germline, CDR1 is SGHRS and CDR2 is YFSETQ. The J segment lost 3 bases and the V segment lost 4 bases, leaving 9 bases of the junction unmatched. Here the CDR3 reads CASSLGTGGIYEQYF. The DNA for the CDR3 is TGCGCCAGCAGCCTTGGGACAGGTGGGATCTACGAGCAGTACTTC.

The rearrangement joins TRBV6-1 to TRBJ2-5; 9 bases align to TRBD1. The CDR3 totals 13 residues. Germline V gives CDR1 MNHNS, CDR2 SASEGT. J gave up 5 bases and V 8 bases, and 6 bases lay outside the gene matches. CDR3 coding DNA: TGTGCCAGCCTACAGGGGGCATGGGAGACCCAGTACTTC. This codes for CASLQGAWETQYF.

The chain joins TRBV7-9 to TRBJ1-2; no definite D call. Germline V gene lookup returns CDR1 SEHNR and CDR2 FQNEAQ (reference sequence). The ends were cut back, 1 base at V and 7 bases at J, with 13 bases in the middle. The CDR3 consists of 14 residues. CDR3 nucleotide sequence: TGTGCCAGCAGCTTAGGTCCAGATTCCGGTGGCTACACCTTC. Its protein product is CASSLGPDSGGYTF.

The chain combines TRBV30 with TRBJ1-2, with D hard to call. V was shortened by 4 bases and J by 12 bases, with 15 bases between the two germline ends. The CDR3 runs 11 residues. The germline gives CDR1 GTSNPN, CDR2 SVGIG (reference sequence). The CDR3 DNA reads TGTGCCTGGATCGTTGGGTACTTTAACACCTTC. Amino acid sequence: CAWIVGYFNTF.

The CDR3 sequence is CASTPGPGQLSSYEQYF. The DNA of the CDR3 is TGTGCCAGCACTCCTGGGCCTGGACAGCTAAGCTCCTACGAGCAGTACTTC. The chain carries TRBV27 and TRBJ2-7; tentative D call: TRBD1 (6 bases). Trimming took 7 bases from V and 0 from J, leaving 22 bases between them. The CDR3 totals 17 residues. Germline V gene lookup returns CDR1 MNHEY and CDR2 SMNVEV (reference sequence).

The chain couples TRBV28 to TRBJ2-7, with 7 bases lining up with TRBD1. The J segment lost 3 bases and the V segment lost 5 bases, leaving 10 bases of the junction unmatched. This CDR3 comprises 15 residues. Germline V CDR1 and CDR2: MDHEN, SYDVKM. CDR3 nucleotides: TGTGCCAGCAGTCCCCCGACAGGGCAGAGCTACGAGCAGTACTTC. It is translated as CASSPPTGQSYEQYF.

V and J are TRBV20-1 and TRBJ2-5, with D tentatively TRBD1 (6 bases). The tail of the sequence fits TRBJ2-7 better, so the J call may be wrong. CDR1 and CDR2 from the germline V gene are DFQATT and SNEGSKA (reference sequence). The CDR3 totals 11 residues. CDR3 protein: CSARVGAEQYF. CDR3 bases: TGCAGTGCTAGAGTGGGGGCCGAGCAGTACTTC.

The chain recombines TRBV10-3 with TRBJ1-5; maybe TRBD1 (6 bases). The V and J ends lost 0 bases and 2 bases respectively, with 11 bases between them. Germline-derived CDR1 and CDR2 are ENHRY and SYGVKD. CDR3 length: 16 amino acids. The CDR3 spells CAISESRGGGNQPQHF. The CDR3 coding sequence is TGTGCCATCAGTGAGTCACGGGGGGGCGGCAATCAGCCCCAGCATTTT.

The chain has TRBV30 and TRBJ2-5; a weak D match, TRBD1 (6 bases). V was shortened by 4 bases and J by 5 bases, with 11 bases between the two germline ends. Germline-derived CDR1 and CDR2 are GTSNPN and SVGIG (reference sequence). The length of the CDR3 is 12 residues. As DNA, the CDR3 is TGTGCCTGGAACAGGGATTCGGAGACCCAGTACTTC. Translating gives CAWNRDSETQYF. Complete variable domain (other parts from reference TRBV30 and TRBJ2-5): SQTIHQWPATLVQPVGSPLSLECTVEGTSNPNLYWYRQAAGRGLQLLFYSVGIGQISSEVPQNLSASRPQDRQFILSSKKLLLSDSGFYLCAWNRDSETQYFGPGTRLLVL.

The rearrangement links TRBV6-4 to TRBJ1-2, with 8 positions matching TRBD1. The CDR3 is made up of 13 amino acids. The ends lost 6 bases at V and 8 bases at J; junction bases unmatched: 8. In germline, CDR1 is MRHNA, CDR2 SNTAGT. For the CDR3, the DNA is TGTGCCAGCAGCGTAGACAGGGGCGGGGGCTACACCTTC. Protein product: CASSVDRGGGYTF.

V and J are TRBV25-1 and TRBJ2-2; D gene ambiguous. CDR3 size: 11 residues. Trimming shortened V by 7 bases and J by 3 bases, and 3 bases separated the two germline ends. CDR1 and CDR2 from the germline V gene are MGHDK and SYGVNS. DNA for the CDR3: TGTGCCAGCACTTACACCGGGGAGCTGTTTTTT. Translating it yields CASTYTGELFF.

The chain combines TRBV10-3 with TRBJ2-1; TRBD2 matches 10 bases. CDR1 is ENHRY, CDR2 SYGVKD, per germline. The V gene end was trimmed by 11 bases and the J gene end by 0 bases; junction bases not matched to a gene: 10. The CDR3 consists of 16 residues. CDR3 sequence reads: CASRVAGGPSYNEQFF. The CDR3 DNA sequence: TGTGCCTCCCGGGTAGCGGGAGGCCCCTCCTACAATGAGCAGTTCTTC.

The gene calls are TRBV7-2 and TRBJ2-1; D may be TRBD2 (5 bases). The germline CDR1 and CDR2 sequences are SGHTA and FQGNSA. The CDR3 length is 15 residues. V lost 1 base to trimming and J lost 7 bases, with 14 bases between them. The CDR3 nucleotides read TGTGCCAGCAGCTTAGGGAGGTACGGCGGAAATGAGCAGTTCTTC. It encodes CASSLGRYGGNEQFF.

The chain carries TRBV6-6 and TRBJ1-2; a possible D gene is TRBD1 (5 bases). V gave up 2 bases and J gave up 5 bases, with 15 bases separating them. The CDR3 sequence is 15 residues long. CDR1 is MNHNY, CDR2 SVGAGI, per germline (reference sequence). CDR3 in amino acids: CASSYTDGGEYGYTF. The CDR3 DNA reads TGTGCCAGCAGTTACACTGACGGAGGGGAGTATGGCTACACCTTC.

The chain employs TRBV18 and TRBJ1-5; 8 nucleotides align to TRBD1. With 4 bases clipped from V and 1 base from J, the junction kept 6 bases outside the gene matches. The CDR3 sequence is 16 residues long. From germline, CDR1 is KGHSH and CDR2 LQKENI. The CDR3: CASSQLGQGSNQPQHF. The CDR3 DNA is TGTGCCAGCTCACAACTCGGACAGGGAAGCAATCAGCCCCAGCATTTT.

The rearrangement uses TRBV4-1 and TRBJ2-7; 13 bases map to TRBD2. Germline V gene data show CDR1 as MGHRA and CDR2 as YSYEKL. The V segment lost 2 bases and the J segment 4 bases; nucleotides outside the gene matches: 5. The CDR3 covers 16 residues. This CDR3 is CASSQTTSGRSYEQYF. In DNA form, the CDR3 reads TGCGCCAGCAGCCAAACGACTAGCGGGAGGTCTTACGAGCAGTACTTC.

The gene calls are TRBV6-1 and TRBJ2-7; D possibly corresponds to TRBD2 (6 bases). The germline gives CDR1 MNHNS, CDR2 SASEGT. V lost 3 bases and J lost 4, with 13 bases in between. The CDR3 is 14 residues long. Here the CDR3 DNA reads TGTGCCAGCAGTGAGGGGGGAGCGTTTTACGAGCAGTACTTC. Translating gives CASSEGGAFYEQYF.

The chain uses TRBV5-1 and TRBJ2-3, with TRBD1 matching over 8 bases. This CDR3 contains 14 residues. Germline assignment: CDR1 SGHRS and CDR2 YFSETQ. V trimming: 2 bases; J trimming: 4 bases; junction bases outside the gene matches: 3. The CDR3 DNA follows: TGCGCCAGCAGCTTATCGACAGGGGCAGATACGCAGTATTTT. Amino acid sequence: CASSLSTGADTQYF.

In its sample, this clone was seen a few times. This chain uses TRBV10-3 with TRBJ2-1, with D possibly TRBD1 on 6 matching bases. Germline CDR1 and CDR2: ENHRY and SYGVKD. V shed 2 bases and J shed 7 bases, with 9 bases lying between them. The CDR3 sequence is 13 residues long. The CDR3 region has the DNA TGTGCCATCAGTGAGGGACAGCCGAATGAGCAGTTCTTC. This translates into CAISEGQPNEQFF.

To note about this clone: This likely stems from a read error, as it lies one base from a far larger clone. The chain couples TRBV27 to TRBJ2-1; 10 nucleotides match TRBD2. The CDR3 runs to 15 residues. CDR1 MNHEY and CDR2 SMNVEV come from the germline V gene (reference sequence). Germline trimming cut 5 bases from V and 4 bases from J; bases unmatched to any gene: 5. The CDR3 DNA follows: TGTGCCAGCAGTCCCGGGACTAGCGAATACAATGAGCAGTTCTTC. Protein product: CASSPGTSEYNEQFF.

The chain has TRBV5-1 and TRBJ2-2, with 7 positions matching TRBD1. This CDR3 is 15 amino acids long. With V trimmed by 3 bases and J by 3 bases, 5 bases remained unmatched. CDR1 SGHRS and CDR2 YFSETQ come from the germline V gene. The CDR3 nucleotides are TGCGCCAGCAGCTCCCGAGGGGGCTACACCGGGGAGCTGTTTTTT. Amino acids: CASSSRGGYTGELFF.

The V call is TRBV7-2, the J call TRBJ2-3, with 8 bases fitting TRBD1. The CDR3 covers 15 residues. The J segment lost 4 bases and the V segment lost 3 bases, leaving 6 bases of the junction unmatched. Germline CDR1 is SGHTA and CDR2 is FQGNSA. CDR3 region: CASSFIPGGADTQYF. CDR3 sequence (DNA): TGTGCCAGCAGCTTTATACCAGGGGGCGCAGATACGCAGTATTTT.

The chain uses TRBV7-9 and TRBJ2-3; tentative D call: TRBD2 (5 bases). The CDR3 contains 14 residues. Trimming stripped 4 bases from V and 6 bases from J, with 14 bases between. The germline CDR1 and CDR2 sequences are SEHNR and FQNEAQ (reference sequence). Written as DNA, the CDR3 is TGTGCCAGCAGCTCCAGACTACTCGGGGATACGCAGTATTTT. Its protein is CASSSRLLGDTQYF. Using reference TRBV7-9 and TRBJ2-3 for the parts outside the CDR3, the full variable domain is DTGVSQNPRHKITKRGQNVTFRCDPISEHNRLYWYRQTLGQGPEFLTYFQNEAQLEKSRLLSDRFSAERPKGSFSTLEIQRTEQGDSAMYLCASSSRLLGDTQYFGPGTRLTVL.

The chain couples TRBV7-6 to TRBJ1-1; unclear D gene. The V end lost 0 bases, the J end lost 7 bases, and 15 bases lay between the germline ends. This CDR3 is built from 15 residues. Germline V gene lookup returns CDR1 SGHVS and CDR2 FNYEAQ. The CDR3 DNA reads as TGTGCCAGCAGCTTAGCAACTAGGGCTCTTGGTGAAGCTTTCTTT. Amino acid sequence: CASSLATRALGEAFF.